Shown below are 22 T cell receptor beta chains from a single sample sequenced in a study of regulatory T cells in long-lasting Graves disease. Time point given: newly diagnosed GD, antithyroid drugs for less than 3 months. RNA extracted from PBMCs served as the sequencing template. Arm-PCR of CDR3 regions and iRepertoire HTBI primers were used to build TCR beta libraries. TCRdb called the multiplex PCR reads again in MiXCR, with one record for every CDR3 protein. This sample has around 400,000 distinct CDR3 sequences, with 15% found just once. Sequencing was performed on peripheral blood mononuclear cells (PBMCs), taken at new diagnosis, from a patient treated with antithyroid drugs. Source of these receptors: a female donor with Graves disease.

This clonotype was recorded many times. The DNA of the CDR3 is TGTGCCAGCAGGGATAGGACGGCCGCGAACACCGGGGAGCTGTTTTTT. Protein sequence: CASRDRTAANTGELFF. The chain has TRBV2 and TRBJ2-2; D ambiguous. V gave up 6 bases and J gave up 0 bases, with 14 bases separating them. Germline V gene sequence: CDR1 SNHLY, CDR2 FYNNEI. There are 16 residues in the CDR3.

This clonotype showed up many times. The rearrangement joins TRBV12-3 or TRBV12-4 to TRBJ2-7, with D possibly matching TRBD1 (6 bases). Trimming pared 3 bases from V and 3 bases from J, leaving 12 bases between. The CDR3 contains 14 residues. DNA for the CDR3: TGTGCCAGCAGTTTTCGGCAGGGGAACTACGAGCAGTACTTC. Protein sequence: CASSFRQGNYEQYF.

The J gene is TRBJ2-4, the V gene TRBV10-3, with 8 positions matching TRBD1. V shed 2 bases and J 5 bases; nucleotides not matched to a gene: 8. Germline-derived CDR1 and CDR2 are ENHRY and SYGVKD. This CDR3 is built from 16 residues. CDR3 nucleotide sequence: TGTGCCATCAGTGAGGCGGACAGGGTCGAACAAAACATTCAGTACTTC. Its protein product is CAISEADRVEQNIQYF.

V gene TRBV5-1 combines with J gene TRBJ1-6; 10 positions match TRBD1. Germline V CDR1 and CDR2: SGHRS, YFSETQ. The V segment lost 3 bases and the J segment 5 bases; nucleotides outside the gene matches: 2. This CDR3 region has 15 residues. CDR3 amino acids: CASSYGTGDNSPLHF. DNA for the CDR3: TGCGCCAGCAGCTACGGGACAGGGGATAATTCACCCCTCCACTTT.

The rearrangement links TRBV2 to TRBJ2-1; 9 bases are shared with TRBD2. There are 15 residues in the CDR3. V lost 7 bases and J lost 9; bases outside the gene matches: 13. Germline lookup yields CDR1 SNHLY and CDR2 FYNNEI. The CDR3 here is CASNSGLAGPFEQFF. The CDR3 DNA reads TGTGCCAGCAACTCCGGGCTAGCGGGACCGTTTGAGCAGTTCTTC. Based on the CDR3 plus reference TRBV2 and TRBJ2-1, the full variable domain is EPEVTQTPSHQVTQMGQEVILRCVPISNHLYFYWYRQILGQKVEFLVSFYNNEISEKSEIFDDQFSVERPDGSNFTLKIRSTKLEDSAMYFCASNSGLAGPFEQFFGPGTRLTVL.

The sample holds many counts of this clonotype. The chain employs TRBV19 and TRBJ1-2; tentative D call: TRBD1 (6 bases). The CDR3 has 12 amino acids. With 7 bases removed from V and 2 bases from J, the gap between germline ends came to 8 bases. CDR1 LNHDA and CDR2 SQIVND come from the germline V gene (reference sequence). In nucleotides, the CDR3 is TGTGCCAGTATGACAGGAAACTATGGCTACACCTTC. Translation gives CASMTGNYGYTF.

This clonotype was found many times. The V gene is TRBV11-2, the J gene TRBJ2-2; D is unresolved. V lost 1 base and J lost 5, with 11 bases in between. Germline CDR1 reads SGHAT; CDR2 reads FQNNGV. The length of the CDR3 is 15 residues. CDR3 loop: CASSLGYRPTGELFF. The CDR3, as DNA: TGTGCCAGCAGCTTAGGGTACAGACCTACCGGGGAGCTGTTTTTT.

This clonotype has more than one count but fewer than ten. The rearrangement joins TRBV19 to TRBJ2-1; 10 bases align to TRBD2. Germline trimming cut 7 bases from V and 6 bases from J; bases unmatched to any gene: 12. This CDR3 has 16 residues. CDR1 and CDR2 from the germline V gene are LNHDA and SQIVND (reference sequence). The CDR3 protein is CASNERGGWGTNEQFF. CDR3 in DNA: TGTGCCAGTAATGAGCGGGGGGGCTGGGGCACCAATGAGCAGTTCTTC.

The chain's CDR3 is CASSYGQEWAGELFF. The DNA of the CDR3 is TGTGCCAGCAGTTACGGACAGGAGTGGGCCGGGGAGCTGTTTTTT. This rearrangement joins TRBV6-9 to TRBJ2-2, with 7 bases fitting TRBD1. The CDR3 totals 15 residues. The germline V gene encodes CDR1 MNHGY and CDR2 SVAAGI. The V gene end was trimmed by 3 bases and the J gene end by 6 bases; junction bases not matched to a gene: 7.

This clonotype was seen a handful of times. CDR3 nucleotides: TGTGCCAGTACCTATGGAACTAATGAAAAACTGTTTTTT. Protein sequence: CASTYGTNEKLFF. The V call is TRBV19, the J call TRBJ1-4, with D unclear. Germline loops: CDR1 LNHDA, CDR2 SQIVND (reference sequence). Trimming pared 7 bases from V and 1 base from J, leaving 7 bases between. This CDR3 is built from 13 residues.

This clonotype was found many times. The rearrangement joins TRBV4-2 to TRBJ1-2; 8 nucleotides match TRBD1. V lost 4 bases and J lost 3; bases outside the gene matches: 7. Germline V lookup: CDR1 LGHNA, CDR2 YNFKEQ. This CDR3 has 15 amino acids. CDR3 DNA sequence: TGTGCCAGCAGCCCCCAAGCAGGGGGCGACTATGGCTACACCTTC. Protein: CASSPQAGGDYGYTF.

This clonotype showed up just a few times. This chain uses TRBV12-3 or TRBV12-4 with TRBJ1-2; a weak D match, TRBD1 (5 bases). V shed 3 bases and J shed 5 bases, with 13 bases lying between them. The CDR3 length is 14 residues. This CDR3 is CASSFGGPNYGYTF. The CDR3 bases are TGTGCCAGCAGTTTCGGGGGTCCCAATTATGGCTACACCTTC.

This clonotype came up many times. The chain links TRBV2 to TRBJ1-6; no definite D call. The CDR3 length is 13 residues. CDR1 is SNHLY, CDR2 FYNNEI, per germline. The V end lost 8 bases, the J end lost 7 bases, and 12 bases lay between the germline ends. CDR3 DNA: TGTGCCAGCGATGGGCCGAAAAATTCACCCCTCCACTTT. Translating it yields CASDGPKNSPLHF. The full variable domain, completed using reference TRBV2 and TRBJ1-6, is EPEVTQTPSHQVTQMGQEVILRCVPISNHLYFYWYRQILGQKVEFLVSFYNNEISEKSEIFDDQFSVERPDGSNFTLKIRSTKLEDSAMYFCASDGPKNSPLHFGNGTRLTVT.

This clonotype was found many times. The chain joins TRBV27 to TRBJ2-5; TRBD2 matches at 8 bases. Germline V CDR1 and CDR2: MNHEY, SMNVEV (reference sequence). There are 15 residues in the CDR3. V lost 4 bases and J lost 7; bases outside the gene matches: 11. The DNA of the CDR3 is TGTGCCAGCAGTTCCTCTCGGGGGGGGGTGGTGACCCAGTACTTC. Translating gives CASSSSRGGVVTQYF.

In this sample, this clonotype turned up many times. The rearrangement links TRBV2 to TRBJ2-2; D remains ambiguous. Trimming left V 0 bases short and J 5 bases short, with 22 bases between. This CDR3 has 19 amino acids. Germline CDR1 SNHLY, CDR2 FYNNEI. The CDR3 is CASSEALMTLSGGTGELFF. The DNA for the CDR3 is TGTGCCAGCAGTGAAGCGCTGATGACTTTGTCGGGCGGTACCGGGGAGCTGTTTTTT.

This clonotype has ten or more counts. The V and J genes are TRBV6-1 and TRBJ1-2; no definite D call. Deletions cut 6 bases from V and 4 bases from J, with 18 bases between. CDR1 and CDR2 (germline): MNHNS, SASEGT. The CDR3 runs 15 residues. CDR3 in DNA: TGTGCCAGCAGCCCCCATTCCTTCGTAGGCTATGGCTACACCTTC. It is translated as CASSPHSFVGYGYTF.

This clonotype was found many times. V and J are TRBV27 and TRBJ2-5; D not resolved. CDR3 length: 13 amino acids. Per germline, CDR1 MNHEY and CDR2 SMNVEV (reference sequence). V was shortened by 5 bases and J by 2 bases, with 9 bases between the two germline ends. CDR3 protein: CASSRPAQETQYF. The CDR3 DNA is TGTGCCAGCAGTCGCCCGGCTCAAGAGACCCAGTACTTC.

This clonotype was observed many times. The V gene is TRBV20-1, the J gene TRBJ1-1; D is possibly TRBD1 (5 bases). Trimming pared 3 bases from V and 1 base from J, leaving 12 bases between. CDR1 is DFQATT, CDR2 SNEGSKA, per germline (reference sequence). The CDR3 has 14 residues. This chain's CDR3 is CSASDSGGNTEAFF. The CDR3 DNA is TGCAGTGCTAGCGACAGCGGGGGGAACACTGAAGCTTTCTTT.

A note on this clonotype: A much larger clone differs by one base, so this may be a read error. V is TRBV12-5 and J is TRBJ2-1; 9 bases match TRBD2. Per the germline V gene, CDR1 is LGHNT and CDR2 is FRNRAP. The CDR3 loop spans 16 amino acids. CDR3 sequence (DNA): TGTGCTAGTGGACTCATCCAGGGACTAGCCTCCAATGGGCAGTTCTTC. It specifies CASGLIQGLASNGQFF.

This clonotype showed up just a few times. The genes are TRBV20-1 and TRBJ2-7; tentatively, D is TRBD1 (5 bases). The CDR3 has 15 residues. CDR1 is DFQATT, CDR2 SNEGSKA, per germline (reference sequence). The ends were cut back, 2 bases at V and 7 bases at J, with 21 bases in the middle. In nucleotides, the CDR3 is TGCAGTGCTAGATCACAAGGGGCCGTGCAATTGGAGCAGTACTTC. It is translated as CSARSQGAVQLEQYF.

This clonotype was counted at least ten times. The rearrangement joins TRBV3-1 to TRBJ1-1; D remains unclear. Deletions cut 3 bases from V and 1 base from J, with 12 bases between. The CDR3 extends over 15 amino acids. CDR1 is LGHDT, CDR2 YNNKEL, per germline (reference sequence). The CDR3 protein is CASSQFRTGNTEAFF. CDR3 sequence (DNA): TGTGCCAGCAGCCAGTTCCGGACGGGGAACACTGAAGCTTTCTTT.

This chain joins TRBV19 and TRBJ2-2; D unclear. The germline V and J ends were trimmed by 0 bases and 6 bases, with 20 bases remaining between them. Germline CDR1 is LNHDA and CDR2 is SQIVND (reference sequence). The CDR3 has 18 residues. The CDR3 reads CASSIDGKGRILPGELFF. The CDR3 nucleotides read TGTGCCAGTAGTATAGATGGTAAAGGGCGCATTCTGCCCGGGGAGCTGTTTTTT.